The clone carrying this T cell receptor (beta chain) was observed a few times. Antigen specificity is unknown. One base separates it from a far larger clone, so it is likely a read error. This specimen belongs to a study of graft-versus-host responses after intestinal transplantation. This CDR3 has 11 amino acids. V was shortened by 4 bases and J by 0 bases, with 1 base between the two germline ends. Germline CDR1 reads SGHAT; CDR2 reads FQNNGV. Regarding the study as a whole: GvH clonotypes were identified within recipient marrow, with a subset emerging first in ileum or blood.

Clones were read by immunoSEQ multiplex PCR, and TCRdb kept only the in-frame ones, dropping some. The sample carries some 96,000 clones, approximately 90% recorded once. The clonotype was recovered from a human patient who received an intestinal transplant, so some T cells may come from the graft donor. The V call is TRBV11-2, the J call TRBJ2-7; D is unresolved. The sample in question was PBMCs, obtained just under 460 days after intestinal transplant. CDR3 region: CASSSSYEQYF. In DNA form, the CDR3 reads TGTGCCAGCAGCTCCTCCTACGAGCAGTACTTC.